This TCR beta chain comes out of a study of blood T cell repertoires in COVID-19. Using immunoSEQ multiplex PCR, the repertoire was profiled, and TCRdb retains in-frame clones only, with some absent. This sample yields some 300,000 clones, of which approximately 86% are seen a single time; 1% to 1.5% belongs to the top ten. The CDR3 consists of 15 residues. CDR1 is WNHNN, CDR2 SYGVQD, per germline (reference sequence). Trimming cost V 2 bases and J 4 bases; bases outside gene matches: 2. This chain links TRBV10-1 with TRBJ2-5, with 12 bases lining up with TRBD2. The sequenced sample was peripheral blood. The clonotype comes from a man aged 70-80 years with acute or convalescent COVID-19. The CDR3 DNA is TGCGCCAGCAGTGAGGGACTAGCGGGATTAGAGACCCAGTACTTC. Amino acid sequence: CASSEGLAGLETQYF.